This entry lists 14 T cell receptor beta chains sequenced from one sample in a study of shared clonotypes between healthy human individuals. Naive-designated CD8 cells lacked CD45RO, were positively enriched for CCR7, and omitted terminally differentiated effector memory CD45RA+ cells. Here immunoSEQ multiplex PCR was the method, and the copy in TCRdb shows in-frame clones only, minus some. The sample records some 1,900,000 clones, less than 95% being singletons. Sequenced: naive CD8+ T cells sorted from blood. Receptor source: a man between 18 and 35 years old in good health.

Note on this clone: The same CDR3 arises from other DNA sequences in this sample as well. For the CDR3, the DNA is TGTGCCAGCAGCCCGGGGACTAGCGGGAGCTACGAGCAGTACTTC. This gives the protein CASSPGTSGSYEQYF. This chain links TRBV9 with TRBJ2-7, with TRBD2 matching over 14 bases. V lost 4 bases and J lost 3; bases outside the gene matches: 3. This CDR3 contains 15 residues. Germline V gives CDR1 SGDLS, CDR2 YYNGEE.

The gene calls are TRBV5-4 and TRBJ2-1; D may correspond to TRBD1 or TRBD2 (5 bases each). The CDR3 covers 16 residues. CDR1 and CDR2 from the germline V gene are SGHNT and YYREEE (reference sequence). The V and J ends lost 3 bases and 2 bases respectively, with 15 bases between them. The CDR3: CASSSVEWGPYNEQFF. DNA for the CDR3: TGTGCCAGCAGCTCGGTAGAATGGGGACCCTACAATGAGCAGTTCTTC.

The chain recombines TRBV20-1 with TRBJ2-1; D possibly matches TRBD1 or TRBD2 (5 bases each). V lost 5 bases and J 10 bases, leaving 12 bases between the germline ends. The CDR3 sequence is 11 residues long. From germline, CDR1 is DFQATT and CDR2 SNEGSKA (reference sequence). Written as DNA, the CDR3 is TGCAGTGCTCTAGTGGGGGAAGAGCAGTTCTTC. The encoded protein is CSALVGEEQFF.

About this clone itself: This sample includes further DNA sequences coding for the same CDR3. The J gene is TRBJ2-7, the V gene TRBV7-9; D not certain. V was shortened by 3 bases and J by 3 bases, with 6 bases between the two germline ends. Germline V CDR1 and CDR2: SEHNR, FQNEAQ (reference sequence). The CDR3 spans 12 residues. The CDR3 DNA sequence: TGTGCCAGCAGCTTCGGCAACTACGAGCAGTACTTC. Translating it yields CASSFGNYEQYF.

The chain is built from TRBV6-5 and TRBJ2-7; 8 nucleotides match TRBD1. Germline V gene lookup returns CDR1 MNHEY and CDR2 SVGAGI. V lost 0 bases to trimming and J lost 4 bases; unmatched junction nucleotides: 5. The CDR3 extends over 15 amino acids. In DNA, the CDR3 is TGTGCCAGCAGTTACTCGAGAGACAGGGGTTACGAGCAGTACTTC. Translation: CASSYSRDRGYEQYF.

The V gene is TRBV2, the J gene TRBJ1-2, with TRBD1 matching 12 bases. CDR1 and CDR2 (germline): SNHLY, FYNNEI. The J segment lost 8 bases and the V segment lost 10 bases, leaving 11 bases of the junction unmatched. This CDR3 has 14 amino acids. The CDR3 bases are TGTGCCATAGGGACAGGGGGCACGAATCGAGGCTACACCTTC. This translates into CAIGTGGTNRGYTF.

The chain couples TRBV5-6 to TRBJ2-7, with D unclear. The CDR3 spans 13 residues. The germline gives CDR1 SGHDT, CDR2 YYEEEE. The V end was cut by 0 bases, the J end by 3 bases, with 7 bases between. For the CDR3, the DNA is TGTGCCAGCAGCTTGGGAGAGTACTACGAGCAGTACTTC. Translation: CASSLGEYYEQYF.

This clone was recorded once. The CDR3 DNA reads as TGTGCCAGCAGCTTGTGGGGCCCCTCTGGAAACACCATATATTTT. It translates to CASSLWGPSGNTIYF. The rearrangement uses TRBV5-6 and TRBJ1-3; maybe TRBD1 (5 bases). CDR3 length equals 15 residues. Deletions cut 1 base from V and 0 bases from J, with 8 bases between. CDR1 and CDR2 (germline): SGHDT, YYEEEE.

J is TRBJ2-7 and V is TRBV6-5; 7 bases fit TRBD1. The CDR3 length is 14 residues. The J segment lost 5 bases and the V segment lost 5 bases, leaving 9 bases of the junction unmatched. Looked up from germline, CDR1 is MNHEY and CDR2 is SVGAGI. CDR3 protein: CASSPRTGEDEQYF. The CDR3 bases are TGTGCCAGCAGTCCGCGGACAGGTGAGGACGAGCAGTACTTC.

The CDR3 protein is CASSQGLGSYF. The CDR3 DNA reads TGTGCCAGCAGCCAAGGTTTGGGATCGTACTTC. This chain joins TRBV16 and TRBJ2-5; D is unclear. Germline V CDR1 and CDR2: KGHSY, FQNENV. V was cut by 2 bases and J by 13 bases, with 11 bases left in between. This CDR3 is built from 11 residues.

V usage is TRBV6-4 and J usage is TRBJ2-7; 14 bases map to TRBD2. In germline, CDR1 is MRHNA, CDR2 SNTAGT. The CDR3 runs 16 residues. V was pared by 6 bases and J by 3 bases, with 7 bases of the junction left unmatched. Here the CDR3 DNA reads TGTGCCAGCAGGGACGGGACTAGCGGGAGCCACTACGAGCAGTACTTC. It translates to CASRDGTSGSHYEQYF.

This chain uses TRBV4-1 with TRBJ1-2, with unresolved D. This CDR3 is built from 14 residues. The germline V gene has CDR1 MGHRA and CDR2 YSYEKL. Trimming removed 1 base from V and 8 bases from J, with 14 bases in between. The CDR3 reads CASSQGDLSGGYTF. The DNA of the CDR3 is TGCGCCAGCAGCCAAGGCGATCTCTCGGGGGGCTACACCTTC.

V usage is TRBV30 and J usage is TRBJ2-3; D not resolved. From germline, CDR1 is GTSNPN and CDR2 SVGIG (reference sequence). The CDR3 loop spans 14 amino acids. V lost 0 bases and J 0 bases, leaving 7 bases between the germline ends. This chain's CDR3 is CAWSVLGSTDTQYF. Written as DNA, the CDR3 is TGTGCCTGGAGTGTTTTGGGAAGCACAGATACGCAGTATTTT.

The CDR3 coding sequence is TGTGCCAGCAGCCAAGACCGGAGCCGGCGGGGGACCCAGTACTTC. Translating it yields CASSQDRSRRGTQYF. The V call is TRBV14, the J call TRBJ2-5, with D maybe TRBD2 (6 bases). V lost 0 bases, J lost 7 bases, and 15 bases lay in between. CDR3 length: 15 residues. Germline assignment: CDR1 SGHDN and CDR2 FVKESK.